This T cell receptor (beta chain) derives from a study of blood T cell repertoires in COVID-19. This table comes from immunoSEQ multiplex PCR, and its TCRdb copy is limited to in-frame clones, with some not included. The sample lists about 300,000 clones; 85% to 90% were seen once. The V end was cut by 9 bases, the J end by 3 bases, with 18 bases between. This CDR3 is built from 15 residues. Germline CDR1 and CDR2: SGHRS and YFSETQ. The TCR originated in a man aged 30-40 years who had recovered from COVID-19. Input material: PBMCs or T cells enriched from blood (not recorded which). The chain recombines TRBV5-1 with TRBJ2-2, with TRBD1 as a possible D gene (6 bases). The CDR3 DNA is TGCGCCACGCGCCCGACAGGCGGCGACACCGGGGAGCTGTTTTTT. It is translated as CATRPTGGDTGELFF.